Listed here are 17 T cell receptor beta chains from one sample, sequenced in a study of cytomegalovirus exposure and HLA in healthy donors. The PCR employed 60 Vbeta primers together with 13 Jbeta primers. Method: immunoSEQ multiplex PCR; TCRdb's copy keeps in-frame clones and lacks some. The table records about 160,000 clones, around 64% of them present only once. The sequenced sample consisted of PBMCs. Receptors were obtained from a woman aged 30 to 39 in good health and CMV-seronegative.

V and J are TRBV9 and TRBJ1-4; no firm D call. V was trimmed by 2 bases and J by 4 bases, leaving 6 bases between them. The CDR3 extends over 13 amino acids. Per the germline V gene, CDR1 is SGDLS and CDR2 is YYNGEE. CDR3 in DNA: TGTGCCAGCAGCGTCGCTATTAATGAAAAACTGTTTTTT. As protein: CASSVAINEKLFF.

The gene calls are TRBV7-3 and TRBJ2-1; 7 nucleotides line up with TRBD2. Per germline, CDR1 SGHTA and CDR2 FQGTGA. V lost 3 bases, J lost 1 base, and 3 bases stayed unmatched. This CDR3 comprises 15 residues. CDR3 nucleotides: TGTGCCAGCAGCTTGGCGGGGGTGTCCTACAATGAGCAGTTCTTC. This encodes CASSLAGVSYNEQFF.

In its sample, this clone was seen once. The chain has TRBV5-4 and TRBJ2-5; 9 bases map to TRBD1. The CDR3 spans 16 residues. J lost 4 bases, V lost 0 bases, and 7 bases had no gene match. Per germline, CDR1 SGHNT and CDR2 YYREEE (reference sequence). The CDR3 here is CASSLGGQGTRETQYF. CDR3 DNA sequence: TGTGCCAGCAGCTTGGGGGGACAGGGAACCCGAGAGACCCAGTACTTC.

The gene calls are TRBV6-1 and TRBJ2-7, with unresolved D. The CDR3 consists of 12 residues. Germline CDR1 MNHNS, CDR2 SASEGT. Deletions cut 2 bases from V and 5 bases from J, with 7 bases between. This CDR3 is CASSEFVNEQYF. CDR3 bases: TGTGCCAGCAGTGAATTTGTTAACGAGCAGTACTTC.

The chain recombines TRBV7-9 with TRBJ2-1, with 9 bases lining up with TRBD2. The length of the CDR3 is 15 residues. The germline gives CDR1 SEHNR, CDR2 FQNEAQ (reference sequence). V was pared by 1 base and J by 8 bases, with 6 bases of the junction left unmatched. DNA of the CDR3: TGTGCCAGCAGCTTAGGGCTAGCGGGACTTTATGAGCAGTTCTTC. It is translated as CASSLGLAGLYEQFF.

The chain links TRBV28 to TRBJ2-7; D is perhaps TRBD1 (6 bases). V was shortened by 7 bases and J by 2 bases, with 15 bases between the two germline ends. CDR1 and CDR2 from the germline V gene are MDHEN and SYDVKM. There are 14 residues in the CDR3. The CDR3 DNA follows: TGTGCCAGCAAATCAGGGGACCGACCCTACGAGCAGTACTTC. It codes for CASKSGDRPYEQYF.

V usage is TRBV5-1 and J usage is TRBJ2-5; no reliable D call. Germline V lookup: CDR1 SGHRS, CDR2 YFSETQ. The CDR3 runs 13 residues. The V end lost 4 bases, the J end lost 5 bases, and 12 bases lay between the germline ends. The CDR3 bases are TGCGCCAGCAGCCAAGAGGTTCGGGAGACCCAGTACTTC. Protein product: CASSQEVRETQYF. The full variable domain, with the rest looked up from reference TRBV5-1 and TRBJ2-5, is KAGVTQTPRYLIKTRGQQVTLSCSPISGHRSVSWYQQTPGQGLQFLFEYFSETQRNKGNFPGRFSGRQFSNSRSEMNVSTLELGDSALYLCASSQEVRETQYFGPGTRLLVL.

V and J are TRBV5-1 and TRBJ2-6; 8 nucleotides align to TRBD1. Germline CDR1 and CDR2: SGHRS and YFSETQ. The CDR3 runs to 17 residues. Trimming at V came to 4 bases and at J to 2 bases, leaving 8 bases not matched to a gene. CDR3 sequence: CASSTRTGMTGANVLTF. The CDR3 DNA reads as TGCGCCAGCAGCACCCGGACAGGGATGACTGGGGCCAACGTCCTGACTTTC.

This clone was observed a handful of times. The V gene is TRBV2, the J gene TRBJ2-2; 10 bases are a match to TRBD2. The CDR3 spans 14 residues. Germline CDR1 and CDR2: SNHLY and FYNNEI. V lost 4 bases to trimming and J lost 6 bases; unmatched junction nucleotides: 2. CDR3 bases: TGTGCCAGCAGTGCCCTAGCGGGAGCCGGGGAGCTGTTTTTT. This translates into CASSALAGAGELFF.

This sequence joins TRBV18 and TRBJ2-5, with D possibly TRBD2 on 5 matching bases. Trimming cost V 3 bases and J 9 bases, with 17 bases left between them. Germline-derived CDR1 and CDR2 are KGHSH and LQKENI. The CDR3 spans 14 residues. For the CDR3, the DNA is TGTGCCAGCTCACCTTTCGAGGTCTCGGGGTCCCAGTACTTC. This codes for CASSPFEVSGSQYF.

The rearrangement joins TRBV27 to TRBJ2-2; unclear D gene. CDR1 and CDR2 (germline): MNHEY, SMNVEV (reference sequence). This CDR3 is 14 amino acids long. V lost 5 bases and J lost 2, with 9 bases in between. DNA for the CDR3: TGTGCCAGCAGTCTCCTAGAAAACACCGGGGAGCTGTTTTTT. As protein: CASSLLENTGELFF.

The V gene is TRBV30, the J gene TRBJ1-5; 9 positions match TRBD1. In germline, CDR1 is GTSNPN, CDR2 SVGIG (reference sequence). This CDR3 region has 14 residues. V was pared by 0 bases and J by 9 bases, with 6 bases of the junction left unmatched. The CDR3 coding sequence is TGTGCCTGGAGTGTAGGACAGGGGATGCGGCCCCAGCATTTT. Its translation: CAWSVGQGMRPQHF.

There are a few counts of this clone. The chain combines TRBV6-6 with TRBJ2-1; 8 bases are shared with TRBD2. The CDR3 has 14 amino acids. Germline V lookup: CDR1 MNHNY, CDR2 SVGAGI (reference sequence). J gave up 4 bases and V 10 bases, and 9 bases lay outside the gene matches. The CDR3 spells CATLSGGGYNEQFF. As DNA, the CDR3 is TGTGCCACCCTTTCGGGGGGGGGTTACAATGAGCAGTTCTTC.

V gene TRBV7-9 combines with J gene TRBJ2-2, with TRBD2 matching over 12 bases. Trimming cost V 3 bases and J 4 bases; bases outside gene matches: 9. Looked up from germline, CDR1 is SEHNR and CDR2 is FQNEAQ (reference sequence). This CDR3 comprises 18 residues. CDR3 in DNA: TGTGCCAGCAGCTTTCGCCTAGCGGGGGGGCAGCTCACCGGGGAGCTGTTTTTT. Translated, it gives CASSFRLAGGQLTGELFF.

This chain uses TRBV4-1 with TRBJ2-7; tentative D call: TRBD1 (6 bases). The CDR3 has 18 residues. V was cut by 1 base and J by 2 bases, with 21 bases left in between. CDR1 and CDR2 (germline): MGHRA, YSYEKL. DNA of the CDR3: TGCGCCAGCAGCCAAGGGGGGTCCCCCACAGGGACCCCCTACGAGCAGTACTTC. This encodes CASSQGGSPTGTPYEQYF.

The J gene is TRBJ1-1, the V gene TRBV4-3; a weak D match, TRBD1 (5 bases). There are 17 residues in the CDR3. The V end lost 1 base, the J end lost 5 bases, and 20 bases lay between the germline ends. The germline CDR1 and CDR2 sequences are LGHNA and YSLEER. The CDR3 bases are TGCGCCAGCAGCCAAGGCCTCCTCCTTCAGGGAAGGACTGAAGCTTTCTTT. Translated: CASSQGLLLQGRTEAFF.

The rearrangement links TRBV10-3 to TRBJ2-1; D perhaps matches TRBD1 (7 bases). The CDR3 has 16 residues. Trimming took 5 bases from V and 4 from J, leaving 18 bases between them. The germline V gene encodes CDR1 ENHRY and CDR2 SYGVKD. CDR3 residues: CAISIINRGGYNEQFF. CDR3 bases: TGTGCCATCAGTATAATAAACAGGGGAGGTTACAATGAGCAGTTCTTC.